Each of the 11 T cell receptor beta chains below was sequenced from the same sample in a study of CD8 T cells in ankylosing spondylitis. Study-level findings and limits: Seemingly distinctive of ankylosing spondylitis blood was a TCR beta motif formed by eight highly homologous variants.

MiXCR, run by TCRdb on the 5' RACE reads, gives a single entry per CDR3 protein. The sample has around 540,000 distinct CDR3 sequences, roughly 13% seen once. Their recognized antigens are unknown. Sequencing input: blood, either unsorted or a sorted T cell fraction (not recorded which). Receptors originate from a male donor with ankylosing spondylitis.

This clonotype was recorded many times. This sequence joins TRBV7-2 and TRBJ2-1, with 9 bases lining up with TRBD2. Unmatched junction bases numbered 9, after V lost 1 base and J lost 8 bases. Germline V gene lookup returns CDR1 SGHTA and CDR2 FQGNSA. This CDR3 has 16 residues. The CDR3 here is CASSLVGSGSGYEQFF. CDR3 nucleotide sequence: TGTGCCAGCAGCTTAGTAGGTAGCGGGAGTGGGTATGAGCAGTTCTTC. Together with reference TRBV7-2 and TRBJ2-1, the CDR3 gives the full variable domain: GAGVSQSPSNKVTEKGKDVELRCDPISGHTALYWYRQSLGQGLEFLIYFQGNSAPDKSGLPSDRFSAERTGGSVSTLTIQRTQQEDSAVYLCASSLVGSGSGYEQFFGPGTRLTVL.

This clonotype showed up just a few times. The rearrangement uses TRBV6-5 and TRBJ2-3; 7 nucleotides agree with TRBD2. The CDR3 spans 12 residues. Trimming cost V 2 bases and J 8 bases; bases outside gene matches: 1. Germline V lookup: CDR1 MNHEY, CDR2 SVGAGI. As DNA, the CDR3 is TGTGCCAGCAGTTACCCGGGAGGTACGCAGTATTTT. Translated: CASSYPGGTQYF.

The chain carries TRBV5-1 and TRBJ2-1; TRBD2 matches 8 bases. This CDR3 spans 14 amino acids. Germline V lookup: CDR1 SGHRS, CDR2 YFSETQ. V lost 1 base and J lost 6; bases outside the gene matches: 3. CDR3 nucleotide sequence: TGCGCCAGCAGCTTGTACCGGGAGGGCAATGAGCAGTTCTTC. Translating gives CASSLYREGNEQFF.

This clonotype was picked up a small number of times. The V and J genes are TRBV12-3 or TRBV12-4 and TRBJ1-1, with D maybe TRBD1 (6 bases). The V end lost 4 bases, the J end lost 1 base, and 10 bases lay between the germline ends. The CDR3 consists of 14 residues. The CDR3 here is CASSWKQGNTEAFF. Written as DNA, the CDR3 is TGTGCCAGCAGTTGGAAACAGGGGAACACTGAAGCTTTCTTT.

The sample holds many counts of this clonotype. The V gene is TRBV15, the J gene TRBJ2-1, with TRBD1 matching 11 bases. Germline V gene data show CDR1 as LNHNV and CDR2 as YYDKDF (reference sequence). This CDR3 contains 15 residues. Germline trimming cut 3 bases from V and 5 bases from J; bases unmatched to any gene: 3. This chain's CDR3 is CATSSGQGADNEQFF. The CDR3 DNA is TGTGCCACCAGCAGTGGACAGGGGGCAGACAATGAGCAGTTCTTC.

V usage is TRBV5-1 and J usage is TRBJ2-1; the D gene is possibly TRBD2 (7 bases). Trimming left V 5 bases short and J 8 bases short, with 11 bases between. CDR3 length: 12 amino acids. Germline V gene lookup returns CDR1 SGHRS and CDR2 YFSETQ. The CDR3 loop reads CASRREGDEQFF. For the CDR3, the DNA is TGCGCCAGCAGAAGGGAGGGGGATGAGCAGTTCTTC.

This clonotype has more than one count but fewer than ten. The J gene is TRBJ2-1, the V gene TRBV3-1; a possible D gene is TRBD2 (6 bases). Deletions cut 0 bases from V and 6 bases from J, with 15 bases between. CDR1 and CDR2 (germline): LGHDT, YNNKEL (reference sequence). CDR3 length equals 16 residues. CDR3 DNA: TGTGCCAGCAGCCAAGATCTAGCGAGGGACGCCAATGAGCAGTTCTTC. It encodes CASSQDLARDANEQFF.

This clonotype was counted many times. The rearrangement links TRBV9 to TRBJ2-7, with unresolved D. Per germline, CDR1 SGDLS and CDR2 YYNGEE. The CDR3 is 14 residues long. The V end lost 3 bases, the J end lost 0 bases, and 10 bases lay between the germline ends. The CDR3 DNA is TGTGCCAGCAGCGCGACCTCGAGCTCCTACGAGCAGTACTTC. Its translation is CASSATSSSYEQYF. The variable domain in full, with the rest retrieved from reference TRBV9 and TRBJ2-7, is DSGVTQTPKHLITATGQRVTLRCSPRSGDLSVYWYQQSLDQGLQFLIQYYNGEERAKGNILERFSAQQFPDLHSELNLSSLELGDSALYFCASSATSSSYEQYFGPGTRLTVT.

The chain links TRBV15 to TRBJ2-7, with D maybe TRBD2 (6 bases). Trimming removed 0 bases at V and 5 bases at J, with 8 bases between. CDR3 length: 13 amino acids. Germline V CDR1 and CDR2: LNHNV, YYDKDF (reference sequence). The CDR3 nucleotides are TGTGCCACCAGCAGAGATTTAGCGGACGAGCAGTACGTC. Protein: CATSRDLADEQYV.

J is TRBJ2-7 and V is TRBV7-2, with D tentatively TRBD2 (6 bases). Trimming stripped 2 bases from V and 0 bases from J, with 14 bases between. CDR1 is SGHTA, CDR2 FQGNSA, per germline. The CDR3 spans 16 residues. The CDR3 here is CASSLNGGPSSYEQYF. CDR3 DNA sequence: TGTGCCAGCAGCTTAAACGGGGGACCCAGCTCCTACGAGCAGTACTTC.

This clonotype was counted a few times. This rearrangement joins TRBV9 to TRBJ1-1; D remains ambiguous. Germline V gene lookup returns CDR1 SGDLS and CDR2 YYNGEE. The CDR3 length is 17 residues. V lost 4 bases and J 0 bases, leaving 19 bases between the germline ends. CDR3 bases: TGTGCCAGCAGCCCGCGAGAGGACCCAAGGGTGAACACTGAAGCTTTCTTT. It yields the protein CASSPREDPRVNTEAFF.